The 9 T cell receptor beta chains below come from one sample, sequenced in a study of cytomegalovirus exposure and HLA in healthy donors. The PCR was carried out with 60 Vbeta primers and 13 Jbeta primers. Sequencing was performed with immunoSEQ multiplex PCR; in TCRdb, only in-frame clones are kept and a portion is missing. The sample holds about 150,000 clones, under 70% seen once. Sequenced: PBMCs. These receptors originate from a woman in her 30s in good health and CMV-seropositive.

The chain has TRBV5-1 and TRBJ2-7; maybe TRBD1 (5 bases). With 0 bases removed from V and 9 bases from J, the gap between germline ends came to 13 bases. The CDR3 extends over 13 amino acids. Germline loops: CDR1 SGHRS, CDR2 YFSETQ. DNA for the CDR3: TGCGCCAGCAGCTTGGATGGCCCGCAGGGGCAGTACTTC. Its protein product is CASSLDGPQGQYF.

Details on this clone: Other DNA variants within this sample encode the same CDR3. Written as DNA, the CDR3 is TGCGCCAGCAGCTTGGGGCAGAACACAGATACGCAGTATTTT. This codes for CASSLGQNTDTQYF. The chain has TRBV5-1 and TRBJ2-3; no reliable D call. Trimming shortened V by 0 bases and J by 2 bases, and 7 bases separated the two germline ends. Germline-derived CDR1 and CDR2 are SGHRS and YFSETQ. The CDR3 contains 14 residues.

The chain employs TRBV27 and TRBJ2-1; 7 bases fit TRBD2. CDR1 and CDR2 (germline): MNHEY, SMNVEV (reference sequence). This CDR3 is 16 amino acids long. Trimming took 0 bases from V and 5 from J; bases not matched to a gene: 7. The CDR3 loop reads CASSLSGGGRDNEQFF. CDR3 DNA sequence: TGTGCCAGCAGTTTATCGGGAGGTGGGAGGGACAATGAGCAGTTCTTC.

The chain is built from TRBV19 and TRBJ2-5, with D possibly being TRBD2 (5 bases). This CDR3 contains 14 residues. Trimming took 1 base from V and 5 from J, leaving 11 bases between them. The V gene's germline CDR1 is LNHDA and CDR2 SQIVND (reference sequence). CDR3 in amino acids: CASSIGPLAETQYF. CDR3 bases: TGTGCCAGTAGTATAGGACCCCTAGCTGAGACCCAGTACTTC.

V is TRBV6-5 and J is TRBJ2-1; 10 positions agree with TRBD2. The CDR3 is made up of 16 amino acids. The germline V gene encodes CDR1 MNHEY and CDR2 SVGAGI. Trimming cost V 4 bases and J 4 bases; bases outside gene matches: 7. The CDR3 is CASSSKLAGHYNEQFF. The CDR3, as DNA: TGTGCCAGCAGTTCAAAACTAGCGGGACATTACAATGAGCAGTTCTTC.

The chain joins TRBV6-1 to TRBJ2-7; a possible D gene is TRBD2 (7 bases). The V gene's germline CDR1 is MNHNS and CDR2 SASEGT. The germline V and J ends were trimmed by 11 bases and 6 bases, with 20 bases remaining between them. The CDR3 is made up of 13 amino acids. CDR3 bases: TGTGCCGCATTTCTGGGGGGGGCCGGCGAGCAGTACTTC. Its translation: CAAFLGGAGEQYF.

CDR3 sequence reads: CAISPGTGEVANEKLFF. CDR3 sequence (DNA): TGTGCCATCAGTCCCGGGACAGGGGAGGTTGCTAATGAAAAACTGTTTTTT. This chain connects TRBV10-3 to TRBJ1-4; 10 nucleotides match TRBD1. The germline CDR1 and CDR2 sequences are ENHRY and SYGVKD. V gave up 5 bases and J gave up 3 bases; unmatched junction bases: 9. The length of the CDR3 is 17 residues.

J is TRBJ2-3 and V is TRBV11-3; 7 nucleotides align to TRBD2. The CDR3 runs 15 residues. After removal of 2 bases from V and 2 bases from J, the junction contained 4 bases not matched to a gene. Germline lookup yields CDR1 SGHNT and CDR2 YENEEA. The CDR3 loop reads CASSLSSGTTDTQYF. Here the CDR3 DNA reads TGTGCCAGCAGCTTATCTAGCGGAACCACAGATACGCAGTATTTT.

The chain combines TRBV4-2 with TRBJ2-5; 13 bases match TRBD2. CDR1 and CDR2 (germline): LGHNA, YNFKEQ. The J segment lost 3 bases and the V segment lost 1 base, leaving 5 bases of the junction unmatched. The CDR3 spans 17 residues. This CDR3 reads CASSQGAGTSGEETQYF. For the CDR3, the DNA is TGTGCCAGCAGCCAAGGGGCCGGGACTAGCGGGGAAGAGACCCAGTACTTC.